The present TCR beta chain was sequenced within a study of shared clonotypes between healthy human individuals. Study information: Donors, aged 18 to 49, were a couple of women and a few men. Study-wide points: What naive subsets generally showed was a larger estimated richness than memory subsets showed.

This clone was seen a handful of times. Its cognate antigen is unknown. The germline CDR1 and CDR2 sequences are MRHNA and SNTAGT. V lost 2 bases and J 8 bases, leaving 14 bases between the germline ends. The length of the CDR3 is 14 residues. Profiled with immunoSEQ multiplex PCR; TCRdb holds only in-frame clones, not every one. The sample has roughly 220,000 clones, about 69% seen once. This chain uses TRBV6-4 with TRBJ2-3; possibly TRBD2 for D (5 bases). The source of this sequence is a man aged 25 to 40 in good health. The sample taken for sequencing was memory CD4+ T cells sorted from blood. As to subset: CD45RA-negative fraction. CDR3 sequence: CASSDEWAGGTQYF. CDR3 sequence (DNA): TGTGCCAGCAGTGACGAGTGGGCAGGAGGTACGCAGTATTTT.